The rows below give T cell receptor beta chains drawn from one sample of a study of cytomegalovirus exposure and HLA in healthy donors. The assay was immunoSEQ multiplex PCR, and TCRdb's table has in-frame clones only and misses some. This table has about 120,000 clones, under 80% appearing once. The specimen sequenced was PBMCs. The origin of the receptors is a man in his sixties in good health and CMV-seropositive. Both conserved end residues are trimmed from each CDR3.

TRBV7-9,SSSSLQDLSYEQY
TRBV5-4,ASSFMTGKEDTGELF
TRBV29-1,SVAEGGSSGNTIY
TRBV18,ASSQQGTLQQPQH
TRBV5-4,ASSRSGGADWETQY
TRBV11-2,ASSSLRGGTGVSYEQY
TRBV29-1,SVVQGRPRADTQY
TRBV18,ASSPQGADPPGGYT
TRBV10-3,AISGGTGNSGNTIY
TRBV5-4,ASSRDRGQNTEAF
TRBV5-4,ASTRDTNTGELF
TRBV2,ASSEDGEQY
TRBV19,ASSKQGADTEAF
TRBV30,AWTGFKEQY
TRBV29-1,SVVQVLGGSYEQY
TRBV10-3,AISEKQGNTEAF
TRBV30,ACLEEMNTEAF
TRBV9,ASSDGLGGETQY
TRBV11-2,ATAAGIKETQY
TRBV30,AWSLQGAGANVLT
TRBV5-1,ASSLTGSNQPQH
TRBV30,AWSPPDSRAGANVLT
TRBV30,AWSDTGGQPQH
TRBV19,ASSPADRDWAPLH
TRBV9,ASSAGGTGILYGYT
TRBV6-4,ASSAQGATNEKLF
TRBV28,ASTPAPLGTSTDTQY
TRBV7-9,ASSLGTAETQY
TRBV9,ASSVTGDSSSYNEQF
TRBV6-1,ASRGTDRGHYEQY
TRBV4-1,ASSQVPREDDRGGYT
TRBV4-1,ASSQGGARESYGYT
TRBV6-4,ASSDGTDTGELF
TRBV5-1,ASSPQGATNEKLF
TRBV19,ASSIGTGVNTEAF
TRBV29-1,SVITQGYEQY
TRBV10-2,ASTLGTSGANTGELF
TRBV5-1,ASSREGGAFYGYT
TRBV18,ASSPRLAGGETQY
TRBV28,ASTTLQVNSPLH
TRBV15,ATSREQTGFSYEQY
TRBV5-6,ASSLGQGSSYNSPLH
TRBV6-5,ASSYRGGEAF
TRBV11-2,ASSRGGGQSGEQY
TRBV11-2,ASSFTGTVTDTQY
TRBV4-1,ASSLRRTEGAEKLF
TRBV7-9,ASSSTSGGTSTDTQY
TRBV6-5,ASRRQLTNEKLF